The entry below gives a single TCR beta chain sequence along with its context. What it recognizes is unknown. Deep-level assay runs were performed. As originally analysed: Filtering differed for immunoSEQ, which gave only junction sequences without quality scores. Libraries were prepared by immunoSEQ multiplex PCR; TCRdb keeps only in-frame clonotypes and omits some of them. V, J and clone size reflect that table, while D and trimming were determined from the DNA. The sample includes around 1,900,000 clones, 80% to 95% of them seen just once. The entry originates in a study of shared clonotypes between healthy human individuals. Background on the study: Each donor had three CD4 naive, three CD4 memory, two CD8 naive and one CD8 memory plate.

CD45RO-negative CD8 cells positively selected for CCR7 made up the naive population, which excluded terminally differentiated effector memory CD45RA+ cells. Study-wide findings and caveats: Despite large depth, rarefaction showed incomplete sorted-subset sequencing.

The receptor was isolated from a man between 18 and 29 years old in good health. Some clones in this sample may be carry-over from other donors' samples. The sequenced sample was naive CD8+ T cells from PBMCs.

The chain's CDR3 is CASSLASGRNNEQFF. DNA for the CDR3: TGCGCCAGCAGCCTTGCTAGCGGGAGGAACAATGAGCAGTTCTTC. The chain has TRBV5-1 and TRBJ2-1, with TRBD2 identical over 11 bases. Germline V lookup: CDR1 SGHRS, CDR2 YFSETQ. Trimming cost V 4 bases and J 5 bases; bases outside gene matches: 5. The CDR3 is 15 amino acids.